This T cell receptor (beta chain) emerged from a study of T cell responses to AZD1222 COVID-19 vaccine. Findings and limits, study-wide: White British people made up most donors, females outnumbered males, and clonal diversity was possibly underestimated. Spike regions recognized by vaccine-associated CD4 TCRs spanned the protein, led by 160-218 and 743-854. No repertoire was sampled before or during the peak T cell response, only after it. Two AZD1222 doses significantly raised spike-specific TCR breadth and depth over controls.

The CDR3 consists of 14 residues. Between the trimmed V and J ends, which lost 0 bases and 10 bases, there was a span of 13 bases. The germline CDR1 and CDR2 sequences are SGHTA and FQGTGA. The method was immunoSEQ multiplex PCR; TCRdb's version includes in-frame clones alone and lacks a portion of them. In the table there are some 100,000 clones, more than 75% of which are singletons. With respect to this clone: No antigen is known for it.

The receptor comes from an adult in good health. The specimen was peripheral blood, collected on day 0 of AZD1222 vaccination. The V and J genes are TRBV7-3 and TRBJ2-1; D is undetermined. CDR3 nucleotides: TGTGCCAGCAGCTTAACGGGAACTCCCAGGGAGCAGTTCTTC. Protein product: CASSLTGTPREQFF.